This T cell receptor beta chain was retrieved from a study of PD-1 blockade in classical Hodgkin lymphoma. General study results and limits: A reduction in baseline TCR diversity was reportedly seen in newly diagnosed patients relative to healthy donors. The study found complete responders had baseline diversity similar to newly diagnosed patients. Prior therapy or disease activity may underlie the repertoire differences, whose causes remain undefined.

Germline V gene sequence: CDR1 KGHSH, CDR2 LQKENI. The CDR3 runs to 14 residues. The J segment lost 1 base and the V segment lost 2 bases, leaving 0 bases of the junction unmatched. Each patient relapsed following autologous stem cell transplantation, and prior brentuximab vedotin exposure differed. Remarks on this clone: Its antigen is not identified.

Repertoires were generated with immunoSEQ multiplex PCR, while TCRdb's copy carries only in-frame clones and drops some. The table includes 10,000 to 15,000 clones, 65% to 85% detected once. V gene TRBV18 combines with J gene TRBJ2-5; 8 bases are a match to TRBD1. Source: peripheral blood mononuclear cells (PBMCs), taken at baseline. This receptor was taken from a human donor with classical Hodgkin lymphoma. The chain's CDR3 is CASSPGQGQETQYF. In DNA form, the CDR3 reads TGTGCCAGCTCACCAGGACAGGGCCAAGAGACCCAGTACTTC. Full variable domain (remainder filled in from reference TRBV18 and TRBJ2-5): NAGVMQNPRHLVRRRGQEARLRCSPMKGHSHVYWYRQLPEEGLKFMVYLQKENIIDESGMPKERFSAEFPKEGPSILRIQQVVRGDSAAYFCASSPGQGQETQYFGPGTRLLVL.